A selection of T cell receptor beta chains follows, all from one sample in a study of blood T cell repertoires in COVID-19. Sequencing used immunoSEQ multiplex PCR; TCRdb keeps in-frame clones, though not all of them. The profile shows a few hundred thousand clones, around 87% of them singletons. The sequencing input was peripheral blood. Every receptor here comes from a man aged 55 to 70 with acute or convalescent COVID-19. CDR3s include the opening cysteine and the closing phenylalanine or tryptophan. The D gene is left open where the match is weak. Clone size is given for some rows only: seen once, a few or many times, or a class if the clone is expanded.

D gene	clone size	J gene	V gene	CDR3 DNA	CDR3 protein
TRBD2	NA	TRBJ2-7	TRBV12-3/TRBV12-4	TGTGCCAGCAGTGCCGGGGGGGCGACGTACTTC	CASSAGGATYF
TRBD2	NA	TRBJ2-7	TRBV3-1/TRBV3-2	TGTGCCAGCAGCCTCGGGACTAGAGGCGAGCAGTACTTC	CASSLGTRGEQYF
TRBD1	NA	TRBJ1-1	TRBV27	TGTGCCAGCAGTCCCAGGCCGACAGGGGGACAAGCTTTCTTT	CASSPRPTGGQAFF
TRBD1	NA	TRBJ2-5	TRBV19	TGTGCCAGTAGTATTAGGGACAGGGGGCACCTAACCGGGCATACAATGTGGGAGACCCAGTACTTC	CASSIRDRGHLTGHTMWETQYF
TRBD1	NA	TRBJ1-4	TRBV18	TGTGCCAGCTCACCCGCTCCGGGACAGGGGGATGAAAAACTGTTTTTT	CASSPAPGQGDEKLFF
TRBD1	NA	TRBJ1-4	TRBV28	TGTGCCAGCAGTTTATATGGCAGGGGGACAACTAATGAAAAACTGTTTTTT	CASSLYGRGTTNEKLFF
TRBD1	NA	TRBJ1-1	TRBV19	TGTGCCAGTATAGGGGACAGGGAGGCTCCGGCTTTCTTT	CASIGDREAPAFF
TRBD1	once	TRBJ2-5	TRBV19	TGTGCCAGTAGTCCGCGCACAGGGGGCTTCCTCCGAGAGACCCAGTACTTC	CASSPRTGGFLRETQYF
TRBD1	NA	TRBJ1-5	TRBV28	TGTGCCAGCACCACAGGGGGGGTAAGGCAGCCCCAGCATTTT	CASTTGGVRQPQHF
TRBD1	few	TRBJ2-1	TRBV11-2	TGTGCCAGCAGCTTAGTAGGGGGCTCCGAGGGTGAGCAGTTCTTC	CASSLVGGSEGEQFF
TRBD1	NA	TRBJ1-1	TRBV27	TGTGCCAGCCACAAACACGGACAGGGGCGGACTGAAGCTTTCTTT	CASHKHGQGRTEAFF
NA	NA	TRBJ1-5	TRBV2	TGTGCCAGCAGTGAAGGCAGGGGAAATCAGCCCCAGCATTTT	CASSEGRGNQPQHF
TRBD1	NA	TRBJ1-2	TRBV29-1	TGCAGCGTTGGACAGGGAAGCTACACCTTC	CSVGQGSYTF
TRBD2	NA	TRBJ2-7	TRBV4-2	TGTGCCAGCAGCCAAGGGGGACTAGCGGGGTTTTACGAGCAGTACTTC	CASSQGGLAGFYEQYF
NA	NA	TRBJ2-7	TRBV18	TGTGCCAGCTCAAAGGAGGCGTACGAGCAGTACTTC	CASSKEAYEQYF
NA	NA	TRBJ2-7	TRBV7-9	TGTGCCAGCAGCTTAGCCGGGTTTGCCCCCACCGACTACGAGCAGTACTTC	CASSLAGFAPTDYEQYF
TRBD1	NA	TRBJ1-3	TRBV27	TGTGCCAGCAGGGGCCGGGACAGGGGGCAATCTGGAAACACCATATATTTT	CASRGRDRGQSGNTIYF
TRBD2	NA	TRBJ2-7	TRBV7-2	TGTGCCAGCAGCTCTGGGACTAGCGGGTACGAGCAGTACTTC	CASSSGTSGYEQYF
TRBD2	once	TRBJ2-3	TRBV7-9	TGTGCCAGCAGCCCAGAGACTAGCGGGGGGGTCACAGATACGCAGTATTTT	CASSPETSGGVTDTQYF
NA	NA	TRBJ1-1	TRBV5-4	TGTGCCAGCAGCTTGGAGGGGGTGTTGAACACTGAAGCTTTCTTT	CASSLEGVLNTEAFF
NA	NA	TRBJ1-2	TRBV3-1/TRBV3-2	TGTGCCAGCAGCCAAGCTCAGGGGAACGGTGGCTACACCTTC	CASSQAQGNGGYTF
NA	NA	TRBJ2-7	TRBV6-5	TGTGCCAGCAGTTACTCCGTTAGTGGGCGCGAGCAGTACTTC	CASSYSVSGREQYF